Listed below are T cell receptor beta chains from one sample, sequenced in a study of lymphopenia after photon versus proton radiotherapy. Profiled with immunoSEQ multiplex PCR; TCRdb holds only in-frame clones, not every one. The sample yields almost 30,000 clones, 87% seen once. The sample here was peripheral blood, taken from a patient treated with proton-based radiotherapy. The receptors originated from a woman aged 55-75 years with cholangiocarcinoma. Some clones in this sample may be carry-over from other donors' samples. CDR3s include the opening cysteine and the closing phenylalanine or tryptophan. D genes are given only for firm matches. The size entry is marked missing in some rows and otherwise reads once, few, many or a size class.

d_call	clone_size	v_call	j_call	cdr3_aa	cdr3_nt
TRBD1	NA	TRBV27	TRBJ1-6	CASSLKGTVYNSPLHF	TGTGCCAGCAGTTTAAAAGGGACAGTCTATAATTCACCCCTCCACTTT
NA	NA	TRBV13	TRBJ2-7	CASSLGFTYPLTYEQYF	TGTGCCAGCAGCTTGGGGTTCACGTATCCCTTGACCTACGAGCAGTACTTC
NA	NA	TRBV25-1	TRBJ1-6	CASSEYKDDGALHF	TGTGCCAGCAGTGAATACAAGGACGACGGGGCCCTCCACTTT
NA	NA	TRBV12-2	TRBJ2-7	CASRSSPGGRDEQYF	TGTGCAAGTCGATCGAGCCCAGGGGGCCGGGACGAGCAGTACTTC
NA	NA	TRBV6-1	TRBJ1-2	CASSESEGGYGYTF	TGTGCCAGCAGTGAATCGGAAGGGGGCTATGGCTACACCTTC
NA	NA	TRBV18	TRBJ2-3	CASSPGNTDTQYF	TGTGCCAGCTCACCAGGCAACACAGATACGCAGTATTTT
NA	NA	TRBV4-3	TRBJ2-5	CASSQTPGFQETQYF	TGCGCCAGCAGCCAAACCCCGGGATTCCAAGAGACCCAGTACTTC
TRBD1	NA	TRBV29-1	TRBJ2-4	CSVRQGADIQYF	TGCAGCGTACGACAGGGGGCGGACATTCAGTACTTC
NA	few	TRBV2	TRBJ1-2	CASSVRDGYTF	TGTGCCAGCAGTGTGAGGGACGGCTACACCTTC
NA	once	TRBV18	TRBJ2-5	CASSPPGNQETQYF	TGTGCCAGCTCACCACCAGGGAACCAAGAGACCCAGTACTTC
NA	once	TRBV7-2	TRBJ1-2	CASSLAESGYTF	TGTGCCAGCAGCTTAGCAGAGTCTGGCTACACCTTC